Listed here are 21 T cell receptor beta chains from one sample, sequenced in a study of blood T cell repertoires in COVID-19. Here immunoSEQ multiplex PCR was the method, and the copy in TCRdb shows in-frame clones only, minus some. The sample lists approximately 83,000 clones, 70% to 90% seen once, with 5.5% to 7.5% in the top ten. The source material was peripheral blood. All receptors come from a man aged 65-85 years with acute or convalescent COVID-19.

This chain uses TRBV5-5 with TRBJ1-2; maybe TRBD1 (5 bases). V was pared by 6 bases and J by 5 bases, with 17 bases between. Germline V gene sequence: CDR1 SGHKS, CDR2 YYEKEE (reference sequence). The CDR3 totals 14 residues. The CDR3 bases are TGTGCCAGCACCTCCTCCGGGGGAGATTATGGCTACACCTTC. Encoded protein: CASTSSGGDYGYTF.

This chain uses TRBV10-1 with TRBJ2-3; 9 bases are a match to TRBD1. The CDR3 consists of 17 residues. V trimming: 1 base; J trimming: 3 bases; junction bases outside the gene matches: 8. CDR1 WNHNN and CDR2 SYGVQD come from the germline V gene (reference sequence). For the CDR3, the DNA is TGCGCCAGCAGTGAGTTTGGACAGGGGTCGCGTACAGATACGCAGTATTTT. Translation gives CASSEFGQGSRTDTQYF.

V usage is TRBV4-1 and J usage is TRBJ2-5, with 7 bases that match TRBD2. The CDR3 contains 13 residues. The V gene's germline CDR1 is MGHRA and CDR2 YSYEKL. V shed 4 bases, J shed 5 bases, and the junction held 4 bases outside the gene matches. The DNA of the CDR3 is TGCGCCAGCAGCCGTGGGGGGGTTGAGACCCAGTACTTC. Amino acids: CASSRGGVETQYF.

The rearrangement links TRBV4-3 to TRBJ1-5; possibly TRBD1 for D (5 bases). This CDR3 region has 16 residues. Trimming removed 0 bases at V and 9 bases at J, with 18 bases between. Per the germline V gene, CDR1 is LGHNA and CDR2 is YSLEER. CDR3 DNA sequence: TGCGCCAGCAGCCAAGATATTGGGGCAGGTGCCGGGCCCCAGCATTTT. It encodes CASSQDIGAGAGPQHF.

This chain joins TRBV28 and TRBJ1-3; 12 bases agree with TRBD1. The CDR3 extends over 17 amino acids. The V and J ends lost 2 bases and 3 bases, in that order; junction bases with no gene match: 5. From germline, CDR1 is MDHEN and CDR2 SYDVKM. This CDR3 is CASSLPGQGAVGNTIYF. The CDR3 coding sequence is TGTGCCAGCAGTTTACCGGGACAGGGGGCCGTTGGAAACACCATATATTTT.

Only a few counts were recorded for this clone. The chain links TRBV4-2 to TRBJ2-4; the D gene is possibly TRBD2 (5 bases). CDR1 is LGHNA and CDR2 is YNFKEQ in the germline V gene. Trimming took off 1 base at V and 5 bases at J, with 12 bases between the two ends. The CDR3 extends over 15 amino acids. Written as DNA, the CDR3 is TGTGCCAGCAGCCAAGTAAGGACTCTGGAAAACATTCAGTACTTC. This translates into CASSQVRTLENIQYF.

The chain couples TRBV5-5 to TRBJ1-1; 9 positions agree with TRBD1. CDR3 length: 17 amino acids. Trimming cost V 2 bases and J 5 bases; bases outside gene matches: 13. Germline V gene lookup returns CDR1 SGHKS and CDR2 YYEKEE (reference sequence). CDR3 bases: TGTGCCAGCAGCTTTGGTCCCGGGACAGGGATACAAACTGAAGCTTTCTTT. Its translation: CASSFGPGTGIQTEAFF.

The CDR3 here is CASSHGGGEYQETQYF. Here the CDR3 DNA reads TGTGCCAGCAGCCATGGGGGGGGCGAGTACCAAGAGACCCAGTACTTC. The V gene is TRBV4-2, the J gene TRBJ2-5; perhaps TRBD2 as D (7 bases). V lost 3 bases, J lost 0 bases, and 14 bases lay in between. This CDR3 is built from 16 residues. The germline V gene encodes CDR1 LGHNA and CDR2 YNFKEQ.

CDR3: CASNLRDRANYEQYF. CDR3 DNA: TGTGCCAGCAACCTCCGGGACAGGGCGAACTACGAGCAGTACTTC. The chain joins TRBV21-1 to TRBJ2-7; TRBD1, as called in the table, went unchecked against the DNA. TRBV21-1 is given as a pseudogene. This CDR3 has 15 amino acids.

The chain couples TRBV5-5 to TRBJ1-4; TRBD1 might be the D (6 bases). This CDR3 is 16 amino acids long. The V gene lost 0 bases and the J gene lost 2 bases, with 11 bases spanning the gap. The germline CDR1 and CDR2 sequences are SGHKS and YYEKEE (reference sequence). CDR3 sequence reads: CASSLVARGTNEKLFF. The DNA for the CDR3 is TGTGCCAGCAGCTTGGTCGCCAGGGGTACTAATGAAAAACTGTTTTTT.

Here the CDR3 reads CASSQDYQRVGEQFF. CDR3 sequence (DNA): TGTGCCAGCAGCCAAGATTACCAGCGGGTCGGTGAGCAGTTCTTC. V usage is TRBV3-1 (or the pseudogene TRBV3-2) and J usage is TRBJ2-1, with D maybe TRBD2 (6 bases). The CDR3 covers 15 residues. Trimming removed 0 bases from V and 9 bases from J, with 15 bases in between. Germline values: CDR1 LGHDT, CDR2 YNNKEL (reference sequence).

The genes are TRBV2 and TRBJ1-5, with D unclear. The V end was cut by 8 bases, the J end by 5 bases, with 13 bases between. The CDR3 totals 13 residues. From germline, CDR1 is SNHLY and CDR2 FYNNEI. The chain's CDR3 is CASLRGFDQPQHF. The CDR3 DNA reads as TGTGCCAGCTTACGGGGATTCGATCAGCCCCAGCATTTT.

V and J are TRBV29-1 and TRBJ2-3; 7 nucleotides align to TRBD1. V lost 7 bases and J lost 2; bases outside the gene matches: 6. Germline values: CDR1 SQVTM, CDR2 ANQGSEA. The CDR3 sequence is 13 residues long. The CDR3 here is CSANRGTTDTQYF. CDR3 in DNA: TGCAGCGCTAACAGGGGAACCACAGATACGCAGTATTTT.

The chain links TRBV4-1 to TRBJ1-4, with a tentative D call TRBD1 (6 bases). Trimming pared 1 base from V and 6 bases from J, leaving 15 bases between. This CDR3 is 16 amino acids long. CDR1 is MGHRA and CDR2 is YSYEKL in the germline V gene. The CDR3 reads CASSQGGGPRDEKLFF. CDR3 nucleotides: TGCGCCAGCAGCCAAGGGGGGGGCCCGCGAGATGAAAAACTGTTTTTT.

This sequence joins TRBV13 and TRBJ1-3; D is ambiguous. V was shortened by 5 bases and J by 0 bases, with 8 bases between the two germline ends. This CDR3 has 14 amino acids. Germline values: CDR1 PRHDT, CDR2 FYEKMQ (reference sequence). The CDR3 reads CASSLYGSGNTIYF. The CDR3 DNA is TGTGCCAGCAGCCTGTACGGCTCTGGAAACACCATATATTTT. Variable domain in full (rest from reference TRBV13 and TRBJ1-3): AAGVIQSPRHLIKEKRETATLKCYPIPRHDTVYWYQQGPGQDPQFLISFYEKMQSDKGSIPDRFSAQQFSDYHSELNMSSLELGDSALYFCASSLYGSGNTIYFGEGSWLTVV.

The V and J genes are TRBV2 and TRBJ2-6; the match to TRBD2 covers 7 bases. Germline CDR1 SNHLY, CDR2 FYNNEI. J gave up 1 base and V 6 bases, and 0 bases lay outside the gene matches. The CDR3 consists of 14 residues. CDR3 region: CASRGGSGANVLTF. In DNA, the CDR3 is TGTGCCAGCAGGGGGGGGTCTGGGGCCAACGTCCTGACTTTC.

V is TRBV19 and J is TRBJ1-1; D might be TRBD1 (5 bases). Germline V gives CDR1 LNHDA, CDR2 SQIVND (reference sequence). The CDR3 covers 15 residues. V lost 4 bases, J lost 4 bases, and 16 bases lay in between. The CDR3 DNA reads TGTGCCAGTAGTAATTTTGCAGGGTGGGGCACTGAAGCTTTCTTT. Its protein product is CASSNFAGWGTEAFF.

CDR3 region: CASSQGRQLSYNEQFF. CDR3 nucleotide sequence: TGTGCCAGCAGCCAAGGAAGACAGTTGTCCTACAATGAGCAGTTCTTC. The chain carries TRBV3-1 (or the pseudogene TRBV3-2) and TRBJ2-1; tentatively, D is TRBD1 (5 bases). V lost 1 base, J lost 1 base, and 11 bases lay in between. This CDR3 has 16 amino acids. Germline V lookup: CDR1 LGHDT, CDR2 YNNKEL (reference sequence).

This clone was picked up one time. The rearrangement joins TRBV19 to TRBJ1-5; 7 bases line up with TRBD1. V shed 10 bases, J shed 2 bases, and the junction held 14 bases outside the gene matches. In germline, CDR1 is LNHDA, CDR2 SQIVND (reference sequence). CDR3 length equals 16 residues. DNA of the CDR3: TGTGCCACCACCAATCAGGGGGGTTTAGGCAATCAGCCCCAGCATTTT. This sequence encodes CATTNQGGLGNQPQHF.

The genes are TRBV29-1 and TRBJ2-1; D not certain. Trimming pared 4 bases from V and 1 base from J, leaving 14 bases between. The CDR3 runs 15 residues. CDR1 SQVTM and CDR2 ANQGSEA come from the germline V gene. The DNA of the CDR3 is TGCAGCGTTGGATTTGGCGCTAGTTCCTACAATGAGCAGTTCTTC. Amino acids: CSVGFGASSYNEQFF.

V and J are TRBV5-4 and TRBJ2-2, with D hard to call. There are 13 residues in the CDR3. Trimming took off 5 bases at V and 4 bases at J, with 9 bases between the two ends. Germline V lookup: CDR1 SGHNT, CDR2 YYREEE (reference sequence). The CDR3 is CASRASGTGELFF. As DNA, the CDR3 is TGTGCCAGCAGAGCTTCTGGCACCGGGGAGCTGTTTTTT.